The 32 T cell receptor beta chains below were found in one sample sequenced in a study of blood T cell repertoires in COVID-19. This table comes from immunoSEQ multiplex PCR, and its TCRdb copy is limited to in-frame clones, with some not included. This table has around 290,000 clones, more than 75% appearing once. The specimen sequenced was PBMCs or T cells enriched from blood (not recorded which). These receptors all stem from a woman in her sixties or seventies in a cohort exposed to, infected with or recovered from COVID-19 (not recorded which).

Concerning this clone itself: One junction end does not reproduce the germline sequence, and a read error may be involved. This rearrangement joins TRBV28 to TRBJ2-1, with TRBD2 matching 12 bases. Germline CDR1 MDHEN, CDR2 SYDVKM. This CDR3 is built from 18 residues. This CDR3 reads CASSTPNPRGPGLAGHLF. CDR3 bases: TGTGCCAGCAGTACGCCTAATCCCCGGGGCCCCGGACTAGCGGGACATCTCTTC.

The rearrangement links TRBV6-2 or TRBV6-3 to TRBJ2-1; 10 bases line up with TRBD1. Germline lookup yields CDR1 MNHEY and CDR2 SVGEGT. CDR3 size: 15 residues. Trimming removed 5 bases from V and 5 bases from J; junction bases left unmatched: 6. The CDR3 sequence: CASSRQGASDNEQFF. The CDR3 DNA reads as TGTGCCAGCAGTCGACAGGGGGCCTCTGACAATGAGCAGTTCTTC.

This chain connects TRBV24-1 to TRBJ2-7; 8 bases are shared with TRBD2. Germline V lookup: CDR1 KGHDR, CDR2 SFDVKD. Unmatched junction bases numbered 2, after V lost 6 bases and J lost 5 bases. The CDR3 is 12 amino acids. The DNA of the CDR3 is TGTGCCACCAGTAGTAGCGGGAACGAGCAGTACTTC. As protein: CATSSSGNEQYF.

The gene calls are TRBV21-1 and TRBJ1-5; the table's D gene call, TRBD1, was not cross checked with the DNA. TRBV21-1 is given as a pseudogene. This CDR3 is built from 19 residues. The CDR3 loop reads CASSKVAGQGRYSNQPQHF. The CDR3 DNA is TGTGCCAGCAGCAAAGTGGCGGGACAGGGGCGCTATAGCAATCAGCCCCAGCATTTT.

The CDR3 DNA is TGTGCCAGCAGGGTTGGGCAGAGATCTAACTATGGCTACACCTTC. Amino acids: CASRVGQRSNYGYTF. The chain has TRBV6-5 and TRBJ1-2; D call uncertain. The V gene lost 6 bases and the J gene lost 0 bases, with 14 bases spanning the gap. Germline loops: CDR1 MNHEY, CDR2 SVGAGI. The length of the CDR3 is 15 residues.

The chain joins TRBV6-5 to TRBJ2-7, with 8 bases that match TRBD1. The germline gives CDR1 MNHEY, CDR2 SVGAGI. Germline trimming cut 6 bases from V and 3 bases from J; bases unmatched to any gene: 10. CDR3 length: 15 residues. The CDR3 here is CASSLTGVPVYEQYF. The DNA for the CDR3 is TGTGCCAGCAGCCTGACAGGGGTACCGGTCTACGAGCAGTACTTC.

The CDR3 sequence: CASSVDGQINYGYTF. The CDR3 DNA is TGTGCCAGCAGCGTAGATGGACAGATCAACTATGGCTACACCTTC. The chain combines TRBV9 with TRBJ1-2; maybe TRBD1 (6 bases). Trimming pared 0 bases from V and 2 bases from J, leaving 11 bases between. In germline, CDR1 is SGDLS, CDR2 YYNGEE. This CDR3 has 15 amino acids.

The chain links TRBV28 to TRBJ2-5, with 9 bases matching TRBD2. This CDR3 spans 17 amino acids. CDR1 and CDR2 from the germline V gene are MDHEN and SYDVKM. With V trimmed by 1 base and J by 3 bases, 9 bases remained unmatched. Here the CDR3 DNA reads TGTGCCAGCAGTTTATTGGCGGGAGGGTATAGGAAAGAGACCCAGTACTTC. This gives the protein CASSLLAGGYRKETQYF.

The V call is TRBV7-6, the J call TRBJ2-7; D may be TRBD2 (6 bases). Germline assignment: CDR1 SGHVS and CDR2 FNYEAQ. This CDR3 is built from 13 residues. V dropped 5 bases and J dropped 3 bases, with 11 bases sitting between them. CDR3 sequence: CASSGGLIYEQYF. CDR3 sequence (DNA): TGTGCCAGCAGCGGGGGACTCATCTACGAGCAGTACTTC.

The chain couples TRBV5-1 to TRBJ1-5; the match to TRBD1 covers 7 bases. Germline CDR1 SGHRS, CDR2 YFSETQ. V shed 0 bases, J shed 1 base, and the junction held 1 base outside the gene matches. The CDR3 has 15 residues. The CDR3 DNA reads TGCGCCAGCAGCTTGGGGGGACAGAGCAATCAGCCCCAGCATTTT. It codes for CASSLGGQSNQPQHF. Full variable domain (remainder filled in from reference TRBV5-1 and TRBJ1-5): KAGVTQTPRYLIKTRGQQVTLSCSPISGHRSVSWYQQTPGQGLQFLFEYFSETQRNKGNFPGRFSGRQFSNSRSEMNVSTLELGDSALYLCASSLGGQSNQPQHFGDGTRLSIL.

The chain links TRBV6-5 to TRBJ2-5; D is possibly TRBD2 (6 bases). The CDR3 spans 14 residues. Germline lookup yields CDR1 MNHEY and CDR2 SVGAGI. V was cut by 7 bases and J by 7 bases, with 19 bases left in between. The CDR3 loop reads CASNQGRGGGTQYF. CDR3 nucleotides: TGTGCCAGCAACCAAGGACGGGGAGGAGGGACCCAGTACTTC.

The chain links TRBV2 to TRBJ1-5; D might be TRBD1 (6 bases). V lost 5 bases to trimming and J lost 5 bases, with 7 bases between them. The germline CDR1 and CDR2 sequences are SNHLY and FYNNEI. The CDR3 sequence is 12 residues long. CDR3 bases: TGTGCCAGCAGTCAGGGGTATCAGCCCCAGCATTTT. This sequence encodes CASSQGYQPQHF.

The chain combines TRBV7-9 with TRBJ2-7; D gene uncertain. With 5 bases removed from V and 2 bases from J, the gap between germline ends came to 13 bases. This CDR3 is built from 14 residues. CDR1 and CDR2 (germline): SEHNR, FQNEAQ (reference sequence). The CDR3 spells CASSLEVATYEQYF. DNA for the CDR3: TGTGCCAGCAGCCTCGAGGTGGCTACCTACGAGCAGTACTTC.

V usage is TRBV7-2 and J usage is TRBJ1-5; 8 bases agree with TRBD1. Germline V gene lookup returns CDR1 SGHTA and CDR2 FQGNSA. With V trimmed by 5 bases and J by 11 bases, 17 bases remained unmatched. The CDR3 runs to 16 residues. The CDR3 loop reads CASSPMAGTGHMSQHF. In DNA form, the CDR3 reads TGTGCCAGCAGCCCGATGGCCGGGACAGGCCATATGTCCCAGCATTTT.

This rearrangement joins TRBV5-8 to TRBJ1-1, with TRBD1 matching 8 bases. CDR1 and CDR2 (germline): SGHTS, YDEGEE. The ends lost 1 base at V and 6 bases at J; junction bases unmatched: 11. The CDR3 sequence is 16 residues long. As DNA, the CDR3 is TGTGCCAGCAGCTTGTTAGGACAGGGAAGGGGCGCTGAAGCTTTCTTT. Translating gives CASSLLGQGRGAEAFF.

This clone was seen only once. V gene TRBV6-1 combines with J gene TRBJ2-1; 8 nucleotides match TRBD1. J lost 15 bases, V lost 3 bases, and 7 bases had no gene match. The CDR3 is 12 amino acids. Per germline, CDR1 MNHNS and CDR2 SASEGT. This CDR3 is CASSDIGTGVFF. The CDR3 nucleotides read TGTGCCAGCAGTGATATTGGGACAGGCGTGTTCTTC.

The chain couples TRBV5-1 to TRBJ1-6, with a tentative D call TRBD1 (5 bases). This CDR3 is 14 amino acids long. V gave up 10 bases and J gave up 1 base, with 12 bases separating them. The germline gives CDR1 SGHRS, CDR2 YFSETQ. CDR3 DNA sequence: TGCGCCTCAGGGCGGGAGTCCTATAATTCACCCCTCCACTTT. Its protein product is CASGRESYNSPLHF.

The chain couples TRBV2 to TRBJ2-3; 11 bases agree with TRBD2. The CDR3 totals 16 residues. The J segment lost 2 bases and the V segment lost 7 bases, leaving 8 bases of the junction unmatched. Looked up from germline, CDR1 is SNHLY and CDR2 is FYNNEI. CDR3 bases: TGTGCCAGCACTAACGGGACTAGCGGATACACAGATACGCAGTATTTT. Translating it yields CASTNGTSGYTDTQYF.

The chain couples TRBV18 to TRBJ1-6; 8 nucleotides match TRBD1. V was clipped by 2 bases and J by 9 bases; unmatched bases: 6. Germline CDR1 and CDR2: KGHSH and LQKENI. The CDR3 totals 15 residues. CDR3 bases: TGTGCCAGCTCACCAACGCAGGGGGCCGGTTCACCCCTCCACTTT. Protein sequence: CASSPTQGAGSPLHF.

This clone was counted only a few times. The V call is TRBV7-9, the J call TRBJ2-7; weak D call: TRBD2 (5 bases). CDR3 length: 13 amino acids. Trimming stripped 1 base from V and 2 bases from J, with 6 bases between. Germline loops: CDR1 SEHNR, CDR2 FQNEAQ (reference sequence). The CDR3 protein is CASSLDGTYEQYF. The CDR3 DNA follows: TGTGCCAGCAGCTTAGACGGGACCTACGAGCAGTACTTC.

The rearrangement joins TRBV10-3 to TRBJ2-1; D may be TRBD1 (6 bases). The germline V gene has CDR1 ENHRY and CDR2 SYGVKD. The CDR3 has 15 amino acids. Trimming took 6 bases from V and 2 from J, leaving 14 bases between them. CDR3 in DNA: TGTGCCATCAGGTCCATACAGGGCACCTACAATGAGCAGTTCTTC. It encodes CAIRSIQGTYNEQFF.

The chain recombines TRBV19 with TRBJ1-3; D remains ambiguous. Germline CDR1 is LNHDA and CDR2 is SQIVND (reference sequence). The ends were cut back, 3 bases at V and 0 bases at J, with 6 bases in the middle. This CDR3 has 14 amino acids. The CDR3 protein is CASSIRDSGNTIYF. For the CDR3, the DNA is TGTGCCAGTAGTATTCGGGACTCTGGAAACACCATATATTTT.

In this sample, this clone turned up once. This sequence joins TRBV28 and TRBJ1-5; 8 bases agree with TRBD1. The CDR3 runs 15 residues. V lost 5 bases to trimming and J lost 8 bases; unmatched junction nucleotides: 11. Germline assignment: CDR1 MDHEN and CDR2 SYDVKM. The chain's CDR3 is CASSRQAGGKKPQHF. The CDR3 bases are TGTGCCAGCAGTCGACAGGCAGGGGGCAAAAAGCCCCAGCATTTT. The whole variable domain, filled in from reference TRBV28 and TRBJ1-5, reads DVKVTQSSRYLVKRTGEKVFLECVQDMDHENMFWYRQDPGLGLRLIYFSYDVKMKEKGDIPEGYSVSREKKERFSLILESASTNQTSMYLCASSRQAGGKKPQHFGDGTRLSIL.

The CDR3 protein is CASSQGDREDEKLFF. DNA of the CDR3: TGCGCCAGCAGCCAGGGGGACAGGGAAGACGAAAAACTGTTTTTT. This rearrangement joins TRBV4-1 to TRBJ1-4; 9 bases are shared with TRBD1. V gave up 3 bases and J gave up 8 bases; unmatched junction bases: 7. Germline loops: CDR1 MGHRA, CDR2 YSYEKL. The CDR3 extends over 15 amino acids.

The CDR3 loop reads CASSSTTGGMNTEAFF. The CDR3 DNA sequence: TGTGCCAGCAGCTCGACGACAGGGGGTATGAACACTGAAGCTTTCTTT. The chain has TRBV11-2 and TRBJ1-1, with TRBD1 matching over 9 bases. This CDR3 is built from 16 residues. V gave up 4 bases and J gave up 0 bases; unmatched junction bases: 6. Germline CDR1 reads SGHAT; CDR2 reads FQNNGV.

This clone was seen just once. The chain links TRBV29-1 to TRBJ2-7; the match to TRBD2 covers 13 bases. The CDR3 is 13 amino acids. Germline loops: CDR1 SQVTM, CDR2 ANQGSEA. V lost 7 bases and J lost 2; bases outside the gene matches: 2. Here the CDR3 reads CSAGTSGTYEQYF. The CDR3 nucleotides are TGCAGCGCTGGGACTAGCGGGACCTACGAGCAGTACTTC.

The J gene is TRBJ2-5, the V gene TRBV6-5, with no clear D. Per germline, CDR1 MNHEY and CDR2 SVGAGI. V lost 0 bases and J 5 bases, leaving 16 bases between the germline ends. This CDR3 has 16 amino acids. The CDR3 DNA reads as TGTGCCAGCAGTTACTCGTATGGGCTGGTAATGGAGACCCAGTACTTC. Its protein is CASSYSYGLVMETQYF.

The chain employs TRBV4-1 and TRBJ2-3; 7 positions match TRBD1. In germline, CDR1 is MGHRA, CDR2 YSYEKL. The CDR3 contains 14 residues. J gave up 1 base and V 3 bases, and 1 base lay outside the gene matches. The CDR3 coding sequence is TGCGCCAGCAGCCACACAGGGGGCACAGATACGCAGTATTTT. Its translation: CASSHTGGTDTQYF.

This clone was observed once. V and J are TRBV19 and TRBJ1-2; the D is unclear. The V gene lost 3 bases and the J gene lost 7 bases, with 6 bases spanning the gap. The CDR3 is 11 residues long. Germline V lookup: CDR1 LNHDA, CDR2 SQIVND (reference sequence). The CDR3 DNA follows: TGTGCCAGTAGTATCGGTAGTGGCTACACCTTC. Its protein product is CASSIGSGYTF.

The rearrangement joins TRBV28 to TRBJ2-3, with 8 bases fitting TRBD1. Looked up from germline, CDR1 is MDHEN and CDR2 is SYDVKM. CDR3 length: 15 amino acids. With 5 bases clipped from V and 2 bases from J, the junction kept 6 bases outside the gene matches. DNA for the CDR3: TGTGCCAGCAGTACCGGGACAGGCGTCACAGATACGCAGTATTTT. It yields the protein CASSTGTGVTDTQYF. Based on the CDR3 plus reference TRBV28 and TRBJ2-3, the full variable domain is DVKVTQSSRYLVKRTGEKVFLECVQDMDHENMFWYRQDPGLGLRLIYFSYDVKMKEKGDIPEGYSVSREKKERFSLILESASTNQTSMYLCASSTGTGVTDTQYFGPGTRLTVL.

This clone was counted only a few times. The genes are TRBV5-1 and TRBJ2-7; 7 bases agree with TRBD1. Germline CDR1 SGHRS, CDR2 YFSETQ. The CDR3 contains 14 residues. V gave up 1 base and J gave up 4 bases; unmatched junction bases: 5. CDR3 protein: CASSLSDRDYEQYF. CDR3 in DNA: TGCGCCAGCAGCTTGTCAGACAGGGATTACGAGCAGTACTTC.

This sequence joins TRBV9 and TRBJ1-2, with D maybe TRBD1 (5 bases). CDR1 is SGDLS, CDR2 YYNGEE, per germline. Trimming stripped 4 bases from V and 7 bases from J, with 14 bases between. This CDR3 comprises 13 residues. The CDR3 is CASSPSGRGGYTF. The CDR3 coding sequence is TGTGCCAGCAGCCCTTCGGGGAGGGGTGGCTACACCTTC.